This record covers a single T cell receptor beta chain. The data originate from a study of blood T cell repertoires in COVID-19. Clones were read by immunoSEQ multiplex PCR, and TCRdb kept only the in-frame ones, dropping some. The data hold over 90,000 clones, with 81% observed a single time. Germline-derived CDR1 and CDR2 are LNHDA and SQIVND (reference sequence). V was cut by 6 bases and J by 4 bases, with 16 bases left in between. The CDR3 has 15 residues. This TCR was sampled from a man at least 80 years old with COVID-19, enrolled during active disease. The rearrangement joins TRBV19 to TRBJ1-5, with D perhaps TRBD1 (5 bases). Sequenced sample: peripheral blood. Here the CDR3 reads CASSTTLQGNQPQHF. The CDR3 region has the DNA TGTGCCAGTAGCACCACCCTGCAGGGAAATCAGCCCCAGCATTTT.